One sample yielded the 3 T cell receptor beta chains listed below, sequenced in a study of beta chain features in type 1 diabetes. Study-level results: All four CD4+ subsets of Type 1 diabetes patients contained TCRB CDR3s that were moderately but significantly shorter.

Expressed TCRB transcripts were sequenced, since all the RNA that had been isolated was reverse transcribed. Repertoires were generated with immunoSEQ multiplex PCR, while TCRdb's copy carries only in-frame clones and drops some. The sample yields 95,000 to 150,000 clones, 16% seen once. No antigen has been assigned to these receptors. Sequenced input: central memory CD4+ T cells from blood. These receptors were obtained from a man younger than 45 with type 1 diabetes.

The rearrangement links TRBV19 to TRBJ2-5; D is perhaps TRBD1 (5 bases). The J call may be in error: the DNA end matches TRBJ2-7 better. Germline assignment: CDR1 LNHDA and CDR2 SQIVND (reference sequence). CDR3 length equals 13 residues. The CDR3 here is CASTPRGSIEQYF. As DNA, the CDR3 is TGTGCCAGTACCCCTAGGGGATCTATCGAGCAGTACTTC.

The chain joins TRBV7-2 to TRBJ1-4, with D unresolved. Germline V lookup: CDR1 SGHTA, CDR2 FQGNSA. Deletions cut 8 bases from V and 1 base from J, with 8 bases between. The CDR3 extends over 13 amino acids. This CDR3 is CASRLETNEKLFF. The CDR3 nucleotides are TGTGCCAGCCGACTGGAAACTAATGAAAAACTGTTTTTT.

The chain recombines TRBV30 with TRBJ2-6; D remains ambiguous. Germline V CDR1 and CDR2: GTSNPN, SVGIG (reference sequence). The CDR3 runs to 17 residues. V lost 2 bases and J 0 bases, leaving 14 bases between the germline ends. CDR3 protein: CAWSSGAIFSGANVLTF. The CDR3 DNA is TGTGCCTGGAGTAGTGGAGCCATCTTCTCTGGGGCCAACGTCCTGACTTTC.